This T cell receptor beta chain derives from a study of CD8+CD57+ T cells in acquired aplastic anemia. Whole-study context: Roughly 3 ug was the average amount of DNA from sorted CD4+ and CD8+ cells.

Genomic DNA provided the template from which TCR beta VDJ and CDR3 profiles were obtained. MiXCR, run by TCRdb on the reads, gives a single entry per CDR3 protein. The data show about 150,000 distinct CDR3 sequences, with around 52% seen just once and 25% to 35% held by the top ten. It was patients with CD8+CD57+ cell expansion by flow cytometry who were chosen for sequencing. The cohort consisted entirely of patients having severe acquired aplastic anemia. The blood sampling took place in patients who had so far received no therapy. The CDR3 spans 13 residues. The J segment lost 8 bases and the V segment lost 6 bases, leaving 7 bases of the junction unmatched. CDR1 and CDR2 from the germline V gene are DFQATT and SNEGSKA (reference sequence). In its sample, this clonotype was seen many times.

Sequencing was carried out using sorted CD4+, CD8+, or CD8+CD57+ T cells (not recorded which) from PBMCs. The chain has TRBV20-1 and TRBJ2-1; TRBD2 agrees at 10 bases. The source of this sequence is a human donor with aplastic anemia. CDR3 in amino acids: CSAASGSLDEQFF. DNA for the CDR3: TGCAGTGCCGCTAGCGGGAGTCTCGATGAGCAGTTCTTC.